This TCR beta chain comes out of a study of blood T cell repertoires in COVID-19. Study in general: Italy, Spain and the United States were the sources of the convalescent and acute COVID-19 samples. T cells, B-cell-depleted T cells, or PBMCs supplied cDNA or gDNA.

CDR1 SNHLY and CDR2 FYNNEI come from the germline V gene. Trimming removed 5 bases from V and 4 bases from J, with 12 bases in between. The CDR3 length is 14 residues. In the source study's methods: Nucleated cell number was recorded as an estimate derived from reference gene primer amplification. Sequencing was performed with immunoSEQ multiplex PCR; in TCRdb, only in-frame clones are kept and a portion is missing. V, J and clone size derive from that table, while D and trimming were established from the DNA sequence. This sample has more than 400,000 clones, with 70% to 90% found just once. This chain joins TRBV2 and TRBJ1-3, with D tentatively TRBD1 (6 bases). The clonotype was recovered from a human donor in a cohort sampled during active COVID-19. The sequenced sample was peripheral blood. CDR3 in amino acids: CASSTGMGGNTIYF. CDR3 in DNA: TGTGCCAGCAGTACAGGGATGGGGGGAAACACCATATATTTT.